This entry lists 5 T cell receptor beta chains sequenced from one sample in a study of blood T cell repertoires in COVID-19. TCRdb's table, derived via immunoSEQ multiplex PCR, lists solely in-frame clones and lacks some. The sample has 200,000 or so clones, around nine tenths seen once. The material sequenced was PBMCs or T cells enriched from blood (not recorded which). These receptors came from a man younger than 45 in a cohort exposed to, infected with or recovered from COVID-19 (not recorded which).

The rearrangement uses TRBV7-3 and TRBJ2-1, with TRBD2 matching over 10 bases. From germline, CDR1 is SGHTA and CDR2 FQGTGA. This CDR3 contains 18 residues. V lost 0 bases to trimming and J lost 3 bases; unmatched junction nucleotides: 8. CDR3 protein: CASSLTFLAGGVYNEQFF. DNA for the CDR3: TGTGCCAGCAGCTTAACTTTTTTAGCGGGAGGAGTCTACAATGAGCAGTTCTTC.

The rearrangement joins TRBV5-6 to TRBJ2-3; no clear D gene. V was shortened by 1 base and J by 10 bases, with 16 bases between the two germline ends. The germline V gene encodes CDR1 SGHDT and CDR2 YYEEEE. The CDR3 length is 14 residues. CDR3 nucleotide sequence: TGTGCCAGCAGCTTGACCGAGCCAGGATCTGCGCAGTATTTT. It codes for CASSLTEPGSAQYF.

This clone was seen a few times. The CDR3 coding sequence is TGTGCCAGTAGTATAGTAACAAGGGACAGGGGCATGAACACTGAAGCTTTCTTT. This sequence encodes CASSIVTRDRGMNTEAFF. The J gene is TRBJ1-1, the V gene TRBV19, with TRBD1 identical over 10 bases. J was trimmed by 0 bases and V by 1 base; bases with no gene match: 8. The CDR3 consists of 18 residues. CDR1 and CDR2 (germline): LNHDA, SQIVND (reference sequence).

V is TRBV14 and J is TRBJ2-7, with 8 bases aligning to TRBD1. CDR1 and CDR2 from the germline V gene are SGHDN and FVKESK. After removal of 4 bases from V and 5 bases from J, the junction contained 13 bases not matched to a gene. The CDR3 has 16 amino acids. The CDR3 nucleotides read TGTGCCAGCAGCCTTTACGGTCTACAGGGGGACCACGAGCAGTACTTC. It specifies CASSLYGLQGDHEQYF.

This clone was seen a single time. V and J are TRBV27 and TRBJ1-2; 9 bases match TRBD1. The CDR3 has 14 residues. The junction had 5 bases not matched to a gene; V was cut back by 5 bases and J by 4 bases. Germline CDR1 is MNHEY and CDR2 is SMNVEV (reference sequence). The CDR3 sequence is CASSPLTGGYGYTF. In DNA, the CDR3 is TGTGCCAGCAGTCCTTTGACAGGGGGCTATGGCTACACCTTC.